This is a list of T cell receptor beta chains from one sample in a study of persistence of HIV-infected CD4 T cells. Their cognate antigens are unknown. Clones were read by immunoSEQ multiplex PCR, and TCRdb kept only the in-frame ones, dropping some. Of several thousand clones in the sample, approximately 63% were seen once. The sample here was CD4+ T cells sorted from PBMCs after roughly 18-hour stimulation, taken from a patient who received antiretroviral therapy. The receptors come from an adult man with HIV who was CMV-seropositive. Each CDR3 is given with its conserved first and last residue. Fields, in order: J gene, clone size, V gene, D gene, CDR3 DNA, CDR3 protein. D genes are given only for firm matches. Clone sizes are given selectively: once, few, many, or a class where the clone is expanded.

J: TRBJ2-3
size: medium-sized
V: TRBV25-1
D: NA
DNA: TGTGCCAGCAGGGGGGCCCGGGGGAGGGACTGGGCAGATACGCAGTATTTT
CDR3: CASRGARGRDWADTQYF

J: TRBJ2-2
size: NA
V: TRBV11-3
D: NA
DNA: TGTGCCAGCAGCTTAGATAGCAGCGCCGGGGAGCTGTTTTTT
CDR3: CASSLDSSAGELFF

J: TRBJ2-7
size: medium-sized
V: TRBV5-1
D: TRBD1
DNA: TGCGCCAGCAGCCAGGACAGGGGCCCCTACGAGCAGTACTTC
CDR3: CASSQDRGPYEQYF

J: TRBJ2-6
size: NA
V: TRBV30
D: NA
DNA: TGTGCCTGGACACTTTCCCGGGGCAGGGACTGGGCCAACGTCCTGACTTTC
CDR3: CAWTLSRGRDWANVLTF

J: TRBJ1-3
size: few
V: TRBV10-3
D: NA
DNA: TGTGCCATCAGTGACGGCGGATCCCGAGGAAACACCATATATTTT
CDR3: CAISDGGSRGNTIYF

J: TRBJ2-7
size: NA
V: TRBV5-4
D: NA
DNA: TGTGCCAGCAGCTTGGCCGGGCTTACCTACGAGCAGTACTTC
CDR3: CASSLAGLTYEQYF

J: TRBJ1-1
size: NA
V: TRBV7-8
D: NA
DNA: TGTGCCAGCAGCTTAGTGATACAGGGTGAAGCTTTCTTT
CDR3: CASSLVIQGEAFF

J: TRBJ1-2
size: medium-sized
V: TRBV19
D: TRBD1
DNA: TGTGCCAGTACCAGGGACAGGGGAAACTATGGCTACACCTTC
CDR3: CASTRDRGNYGYTF

J: TRBJ2-3
size: NA
V: TRBV10-3
D: NA
DNA: TGTGCCATCAGTGCCCAGGCAGATACGCAGTATTTT
CDR3: CAISAQADTQYF

J: TRBJ1-1
size: NA
V: TRBV30
D: NA
DNA: TGTGCCTGGAGTGTGCAGCTGGCGAACACTGAAGCTTTCTTT
CDR3: CAWSVQLANTEAFF

J: TRBJ1-5
size: few
V: TRBV19
D: TRBD1
DNA: TGTGCCAGTAGTCCCCCGGGGGGGACAGGCTATAGCAATCAGCCCCAGCATTTT
CDR3: CASSPPGGTGYSNQPQHF

J: TRBJ2-5
size: NA
V: TRBV18
D: TRBD1
DNA: TGTGCCAGCTCACCACTTCACAGGGGCCAAGAGACCCAGTACTTC
CDR3: CASSPLHRGQETQYF

J: TRBJ2-1
size: once
V: TRBV21-1
D: NA
DNA: TGTGCCAGCAGCAAAAAGAGGGGGGATGGGGACAATGAGCAGTTCTTC
CDR3: CASSKKRGDGDNEQFF

J: TRBJ1-1
size: NA
V: TRBV6-5
D: NA
DNA: TGTGCCAGCAGAACGGGGATCCGATCGAACACTGAAGCTTTCTTT
CDR3: CASRTGIRSNTEAFF

J: TRBJ2-7
size: NA
V: TRBV14
D: TRBD2
DNA: TGTGCCAGCAGTACTAGCGGGGGATACGAGCAGTACTTC
CDR3: CASSTSGGYEQYF

J: TRBJ2-7
size: once
V: TRBV19
D: TRBD1
DNA: TGTGCCAGTACATCCGGGACAGGGGTTTCCTACGAGCAGTACTTC
CDR3: CASTSGTGVSYEQYF

J: TRBJ2-5
size: once
V: TRBV18
D: TRBD2
DNA: TGTGCCAGCTCACCGGCGGCTAGCGGGAGTGAGACCCAGTACTTC
CDR3: CASSPAASGSETQYF